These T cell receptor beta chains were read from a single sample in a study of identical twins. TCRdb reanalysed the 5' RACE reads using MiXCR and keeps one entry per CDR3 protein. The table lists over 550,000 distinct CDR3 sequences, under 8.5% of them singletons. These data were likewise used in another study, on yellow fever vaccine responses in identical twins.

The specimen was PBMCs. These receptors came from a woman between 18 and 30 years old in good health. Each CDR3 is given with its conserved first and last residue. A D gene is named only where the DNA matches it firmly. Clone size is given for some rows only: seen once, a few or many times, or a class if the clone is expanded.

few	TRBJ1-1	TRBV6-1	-	TGTGCCAGCAAATATGGGGATCTGAACACTGAAGCTTTCTTT	CASKYGDLNTEAFF
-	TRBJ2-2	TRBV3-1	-	TGTGCCAGCAGCCAAGGGCCTACCCGAGGATCCGGGGAGCTGTTTTTT	CASSQGPTRGSGELFF
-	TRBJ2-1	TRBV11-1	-	TGTGCCAGCGGGAGGGGGACTCCAAACGAAATTAGCTCCTACAATGAGCAGTTCTTC	CASGRGTPNEISSYNEQFF
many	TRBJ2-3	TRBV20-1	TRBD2	TGCAGTGCTAGAGGACTAGCGGGGGGCCCAAGCACAGATACGCAGTATTTT	CSARGLAGGPSTDTQYF
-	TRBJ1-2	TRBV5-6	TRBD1	TGTGCCAGCAGCTTGAAGACAGGGCAGAGGGTGGCCTTC	CASSLKTGQRVAF
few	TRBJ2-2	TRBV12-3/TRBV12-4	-	TGTGCCAGCAGTTTAGCACGGCCGAACACCGGGGAGCTGTTTTTT	CASSLARPNTGELFF
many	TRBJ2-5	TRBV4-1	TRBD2	TGCGCCAGCAGCCAAGCTAGCGGGGGATTCAAAGAGACCCAGTACTTC	CASSQASGGFKETQYF
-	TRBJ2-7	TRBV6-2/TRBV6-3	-	TGTGCCAGCAGTCTAATTGAGGGGTACGAGCAGTACTTC	CASSLIEGYEQYF
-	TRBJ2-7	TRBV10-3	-	TGTGCCATCAGTGAGTCAAGGGAGCCGTACGAGCAGTACTTC	CAISESREPYEQYF
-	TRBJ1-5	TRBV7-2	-	TGTGCCAGCACCCTTCAACCTCTAAGGCCCCAGCATTTT	CASTLQPLRPQHF
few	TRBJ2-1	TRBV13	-	TGTGCCAGCAGCTTTTGGAGGGGGACAGACAATGAGCAGTTCTTC	CASSFWRGTDNEQFF
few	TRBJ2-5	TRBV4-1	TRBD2	TGCGCCAGCAGCCGGAGCGGGGGTGAGACCCAGTACTTC	CASSRSGGETQYF
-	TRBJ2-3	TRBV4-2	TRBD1	TGTGCCAGCAGCCACGGACAGGGGGCGGGCACAGATACGCAGTATTTT	CASSHGQGAGTDTQYF
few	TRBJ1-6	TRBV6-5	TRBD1	TGTGCCAGCAGTTACCCCGGCGGGACAGGGAATAATTCACCCCTCCACTTT	CASSYPGGTGNNSPLHF
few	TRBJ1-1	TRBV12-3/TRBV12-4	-	TGTGCCAGCACGGGGCAGCACCTGAACACTGAAGCTTTCTTT	CASTGQHLNTEAFF
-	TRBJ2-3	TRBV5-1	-	TGCGCCAGCAGCCCGGGAGCGAAAGGCGATACGCAGTATTTT	CASSPGAKGDTQYF
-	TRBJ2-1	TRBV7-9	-	TGTGCCAGCAGCATCCTAGAGAACAATGAGCAGTTCTTC	CASSILENNEQFF
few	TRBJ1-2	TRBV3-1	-	TGTGCCAGCAGCCAAGAAAGGCAGCATGGCTACACCTTC	CASSQERQHGYTF
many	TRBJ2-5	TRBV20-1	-	TGCAGTGCTAGTTTGCAGGACCTGATGGCCCAGTACTTC	CSASLQDLMAQYF
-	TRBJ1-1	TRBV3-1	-	TGTGCCAGCAGCCACTCGACGGTCCGGAACACTGAAGCTTTCTTT	CASSHSTVRNTEAFF
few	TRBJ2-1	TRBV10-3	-	TGTGCCATCAGTGAGAGGGAAGGGACCGACAATGAGCAGTTCTTC	CAISEREGTDNEQFF
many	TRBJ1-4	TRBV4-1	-	TGCGCCAGCAGCCAAGGGAGGCAGCCTAATGAAAAACTGTTTTTT	CASSQGRQPNEKLFF
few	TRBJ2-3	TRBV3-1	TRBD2	TGTGCCAGCAGCACGGCGGGAGCCTCAGATACGCAGTATTTT	CASSTAGASDTQYF
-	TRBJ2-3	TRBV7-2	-	TGTGCCAGCAGCTTACGCGGGTATAGCACAGATACGCAGTATTTT	CASSLRGYSTDTQYF
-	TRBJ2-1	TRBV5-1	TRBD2	TGCGCCAGCAGCATGCTAGCGGGTCGGGAGCAGTTCTTC	CASSMLAGREQFF
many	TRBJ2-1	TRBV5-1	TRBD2	TGCGCCAGCAGCCCCGATAGCGGGCCTTCCTACAATGAGCAGTTCTTC	CASSPDSGPSYNEQFF
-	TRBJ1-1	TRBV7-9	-	TGTGCCAGCAGCTTAACATCGGGACACCTAGAAGCTTTCTTT	CASSLTSGHLEAFF
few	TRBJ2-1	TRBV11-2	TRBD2	TGTGCCAGCAGCTTTCCCCCTACTAGCGGTAGCTCTCCGAATGAGCAGTTCTTC	CASSFPPTSGSSPNEQFF
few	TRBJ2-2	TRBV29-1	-	TGCAGCGTTGTGGCCCCGACTGGTGTAGCAGGGACCGGGGAGCTGTTTTTT	CSVVAPTGVAGTGELFF
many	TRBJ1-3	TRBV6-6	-	TGTGCCAGCACGGACGGCTCTGGAAACACCATATATTTT	CASTDGSGNTIYF
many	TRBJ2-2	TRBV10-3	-	TGTGCCATCAGTGACCCACAGGGTACCGGGGAGCTGTTTTTT	CAISDPQGTGELFF
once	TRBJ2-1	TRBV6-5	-	TGTGCCAGCAGTTACTCTCCGGGCGGGGCACACAATGAGCAGTTCTTC	CASSYSPGGAHNEQFF
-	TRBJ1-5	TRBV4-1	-	TGCGCCAGCAGCCAAGATTGGACAAGACAGGCCCAGCATTTT	CASSQDWTRQAQHF
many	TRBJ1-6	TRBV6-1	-	TGTGCCAGCAGAAACTGGGACCGTAATTCACCCCTCCACTTT	CASRNWDRNSPLHF
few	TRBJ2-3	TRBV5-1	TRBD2	TGCGCCAGCAGCTTTACTAGCGGGAGGGATAGCACAGATACGCAGTATTTT	CASSFTSGRDSTDTQYF
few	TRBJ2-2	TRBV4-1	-	TGCGCCAGCAGCCAGGACCTCTCGGGGGTGACCGGGGAGCTGTTTTTT	CASSQDLSGVTGELFF
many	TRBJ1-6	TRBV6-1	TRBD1	TGTGCCAGCAGTCAGGGGGCCCCCTATAATTCACCCCTCCACTTT	CASSQGAPYNSPLHF
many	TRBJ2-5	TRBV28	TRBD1	TGTGCCAGCAGTTTCCCCCTTGCGGGACAGGGCTTCCAAGAGACCCAGTACTTC	CASSFPLAGQGFQETQYF
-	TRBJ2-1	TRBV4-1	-	TGCGCCAGCAGCCAAGATAGGGAGGCAGTGGGGAATGAGCAGTTCTTC	CASSQDREAVGNEQFF
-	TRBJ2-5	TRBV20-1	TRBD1	TGCAGTGCTAGGACGACAGGGGTTCAAGAGACCCAGTACTTC	CSARTTGVQETQYF
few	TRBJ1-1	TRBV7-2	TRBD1	TGTGCCAGCAGCCTTGAGACAGGGTACACTGAAGCTTTCTTT	CASSLETGYTEAFF
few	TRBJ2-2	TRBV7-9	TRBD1	TGTGCCAGCAGTAGACAGGGGGACGGGGAGCTGTTTTTT	CASSRQGDGELFF
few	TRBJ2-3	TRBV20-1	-	TGCAGTGCTAGAGGATGGAGAGAGTTGGCCGATACGCAGTATTTT	CSARGWRELADTQYF
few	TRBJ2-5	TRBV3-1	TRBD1	TGTGCCAGCAGCCAAAGGACAGGAGGCGAGACCCAGTACTTC	CASSQRTGGETQYF
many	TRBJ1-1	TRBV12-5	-	TGTGCTAGTGGTCCCCGCAGACAGGAAAACACTGAAGCTTTCTTT	CASGPRRQENTEAFF
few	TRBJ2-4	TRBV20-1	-	TGCAGTGCTAGAGATCCCCAACTAGCCAAAAACATTCAGTACTTC	CSARDPQLAKNIQYF
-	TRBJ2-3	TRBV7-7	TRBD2	TGTGCCAGCAGCTCAGGGACTAGCGGGGGGGAAGATACGCAGTATTTT	CASSSGTSGGEDTQYF
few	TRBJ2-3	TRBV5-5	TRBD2	TGTGCCAGCAGCTTGTACCATGGGACTAACACAGATACGCAGTATTTT	CASSLYHGTNTDTQYF
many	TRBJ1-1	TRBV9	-	TGTGCCAGCAGCGTCTCGGGGGTTGACACTGAAGCTTTCTTT	CASSVSGVDTEAFF
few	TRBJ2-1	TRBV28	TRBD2	TGTGCCAGCAGTAGCGGGGGGGTATACAATGAGCAGTTCTTC	CASSSGGVYNEQFF
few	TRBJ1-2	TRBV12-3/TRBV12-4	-	TGTGCCAGCACCACACTCAGGGGAAATGGCTACACCTTC	CASTTLRGNGYTF
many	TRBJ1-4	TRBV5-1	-	TGCGCCAGCAGCTCCCTTGGGATAGGGAATGAAAAACTGTTTTTT	CASSSLGIGNEKLFF
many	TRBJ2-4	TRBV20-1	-	TGCAGTGCTAGAGACCGACCTAGCGTGGCCAAAAACATTCAGTACTTC	CSARDRPSVAKNIQYF
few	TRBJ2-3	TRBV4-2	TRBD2	TGTGCCAGCAGCCCCCTAGCGGGATTAATCACAGATACGCAGTATTTT	CASSPLAGLITDTQYF